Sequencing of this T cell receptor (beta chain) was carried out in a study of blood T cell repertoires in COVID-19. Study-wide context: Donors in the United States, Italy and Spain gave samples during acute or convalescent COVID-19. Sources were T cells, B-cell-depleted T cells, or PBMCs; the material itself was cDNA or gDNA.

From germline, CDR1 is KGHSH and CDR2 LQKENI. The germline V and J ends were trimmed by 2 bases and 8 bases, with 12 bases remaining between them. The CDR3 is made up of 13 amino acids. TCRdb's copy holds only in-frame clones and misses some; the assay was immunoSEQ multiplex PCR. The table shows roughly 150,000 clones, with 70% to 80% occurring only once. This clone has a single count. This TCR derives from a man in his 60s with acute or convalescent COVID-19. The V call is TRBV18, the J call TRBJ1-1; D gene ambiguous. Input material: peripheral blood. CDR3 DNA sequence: TGTGCCAGCTCACCAGAGAATGCCCCAGAAGCTTTCTTT. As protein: CASSPENAPEAFF.